This T cell receptor beta chain appears in the sequencing data of a study of cytomegalovirus exposure and HLA in healthy donors. The primer mix had 60 Vbeta and 13 Jbeta primers. Measured with immunoSEQ multiplex PCR; TCRdb has only the in-frame clones, and not every one. The repertoire includes fewer than 250,000 clones, more than 65% of them detected once, and roughly 2.8% sits in the top ten. Per germline, CDR1 SGHNT and CDR2 YYREEE (reference sequence). The CDR3 runs 16 residues. V shed 0 bases, J shed 3 bases, and the junction held 8 bases outside the gene matches. General study findings and limits: Presence/absence analyses took donor sequencing depth as roughly uniform.

Note on this clone: Its matching antigen is unknown.

V and J are TRBV5-4 and TRBJ2-7; TRBD2 aligns across 8 bases. This clonotype was obtained from a woman aged 25 to 39 in good health and CMV-seropositive. Sequenced: PBMCs. The CDR3 sequence: CASSLAGGRGGYEQYF. In nucleotides, the CDR3 is TGTGCCAGCAGCTTGGCAGGCGGACGGGGGGGCTACGAGCAGTACTTC.